Each of the 31 T cell receptor beta chains below was sequenced from the same sample in a study of tumor and adjacent non-tumor tissue in lung cancer. This sample's RNA came from whole unsorted tissue. Distant lung tissue was collected more than 3 cm away from the tumor edge. The library came from three nested PCR rounds adapted from ARM-PCR protocols. TCRdb processed the multiplex PCR reads anew with MiXCR; each CDR3 protein has one entry. Of 60,000 to 85,000 distinct CDR3 sequences detected, more than 75% appear once; the ten largest clones hold 45%. Material for sequencing was distant non-tumor lung tissue. The source of these receptors is a man aged 55 to 70 with non-small cell lung cancer.

Notes on this clonotype: The junction departs from germline at one end; a sequencing error may be responsible. The chain's CDR3 is CSSSPTGGKDEQYF. DNA of the CDR3: TGTTCCAGCAGCCCGACGGGGGGTAAGGACGAACAGTACTTC. The chain joins TRBV4-2 to TRBJ2-7, with 7 positions matching TRBD2. This CDR3 has 14 amino acids. Germline V gene data show CDR1 as LGHNA and CDR2 as YNFKEQ.

As regards this clonotype: The junction does not match germline at one end; this may be a read error. The V and J genes are TRBV6-2 or TRBV6-3 and TRBJ2-3, with TRBD1 matching 7 bases. The CDR3 consists of 15 residues. Germline V lookup: CDR1 MNHEY, CDR2 SVGEGT. CDR3: CTSGYSGTVTDTQYF. In DNA, the CDR3 is TGTACCAGCGGTTACTCAGGGACAGTTACAGATACGCAGTATTTT.

This clonotype is termed medium-sized. V usage is TRBV6-5 and J usage is TRBJ2-5, with TRBD1 matching over 8 bases. Germline V gene sequence: CDR1 MNHEY, CDR2 SVGAGI. The CDR3 contains 11 residues. The ends lost 5 bases at V and 11 bases at J; junction bases unmatched: 4. The CDR3 spells CASSARDRQYF. In nucleotides, the CDR3 is TGTGCCAGCAGTGCCCGGGACAGGCAGTACTTC.

In the case of this clonotype: Since no conserved phenylalanine or tryptophan closes the CDR3, a read error is the likely cause. V gene TRBV20-1 combines with J gene TRBJ2-1; possible D gene TRBD2, 6 bases. Germline CDR1 DFQATT, CDR2 SNEGSKA (reference sequence). The CDR3 extends over 11 amino acids. In DNA, the CDR3 is TGCAATGCTAGTATGGGGGGTGAGCAGTTCTTG. Protein sequence: CNASMGGEQFL.

A remark on this clonotype: The junction and the germline gene differ at one end; a read error may be behind it. The V gene is TRBV6-1, the J gene TRBJ1-5; D not resolved. CDR1 is MNHNS and CDR2 is SASEGT in the germline V gene. The CDR3 contains 18 residues. The DNA of the CDR3 is TGCGCCAGCAACGACAAAGGACCTTATATTCATAGCAATCAGCCCCAGCATTTT. Amino acid sequence: CASNDKGPYIHSNQPQHF.

Turning to this clonotype: The junction differs from germline at one of its ends, possibly a read error. The genes are TRBV4-1 and TRBJ2-5, with D unresolved. Germline assignment: CDR1 MGHRA and CDR2 YSYEKL. CDR3 length equals 11 residues. The CDR3 DNA reads as TGCGCCATCGTTGGCTTGGAGACCCATTACTTC. It is translated as CAIVGLETHYF.

The rearrangement joins TRBV12-3 or TRBV12-4 to TRBJ2-7, with D perhaps matching TRBD2 (6 bases). The CDR3 runs to 15 residues. The V end was cut by 8 bases, the J end by 3 bases, with 20 bases between. CDR3 in DNA: TGTGCCAGCGGTAACCCGGGACTTGGATACTACGAGCAGTACTTC. Its protein product is CASGNPGLGYYEQYF.

This chain joins TRBV5-4 and TRBJ2-2; D call uncertain. From germline, CDR1 is SGHNT and CDR2 YYREEE (reference sequence). Trimming took off 4 bases at V and 10 bases at J, with 17 bases between the two ends. CDR3 length equals 14 residues. The CDR3 region has the DNA TGTGCCAGCAGCCTCCGACCAAACACTGTGGAGCTGTTTTTT. Encoded protein: CASSLRPNTVELFF.

Notes on this clonotype: One end of the junction varies from germline; a read error may be responsible. CDR3 DNA: TGTGCCATCAGGGGAAAGACTAGCGGGGACACTGATATGCAGTATTTT. It is translated as CAIRGKTSGDTDMQYF. This chain joins TRBV10-3 and TRBJ2-3; TRBD2 matches at 11 bases. There are 16 residues in the CDR3. Germline V gene sequence: CDR1 ENHRY, CDR2 SYGVKD.

In its sample, this clonotype was seen once. One end of the junction fails to match germline, which may point to a read error. V is TRBV6-1 and J is TRBJ2-3; D perhaps matches TRBD2 (6 bases). CDR1 is MNHNS, CDR2 SASEGT, per germline. The CDR3 totals 15 residues. Here the CDR3 reads CATSGAGTHTDMQYF. The DNA of the CDR3 is TGTGCCACCTCAGGTGCGGGAACACACACAGATATGCAGTATTTT.

Remarks on this clonotype: At one end, the junction sequence differs from germline, possibly due to a read error. The chain links TRBV4-2 to TRBJ2-2; D unresolved. CDR1 and CDR2 from the germline V gene are LGHNA and YNFKEQ. This CDR3 is built from 16 residues. In DNA, the CDR3 is TGTGTCAGCAGCCAAGAGAGCGAAACGAACACCGGGGAGCTGTTTTTT. Translated, it gives CVSSQESETNTGELFF.

J is TRBJ2-7 and V is TRBV28; 12 nucleotides line up with TRBD1. In germline, CDR1 is MDHEN, CDR2 SYDVKM. The CDR3 extends over 15 amino acids. V was pared by 5 bases and J by 13 bases, with 15 bases of the junction left unmatched. In nucleotides, the CDR3 is TGTGCCAGCAGTGCCCTGGGACAGGGGGCCTACAAACAATACTTC. Protein product: CASSALGQGAYKQYF. The full variable domain, in which reference TRBV28 and TRBJ2-7 provide the parts outside the CDR3, is DVKVTQSSRYLVKRTGEKVFLECVQDMDHENMFWYRQDPGLGLRLIYFSYDVKMKEKGDIPEGYSVSREKKERFSLILESASTNQTSMYLCASSALGQGAYKQYFGPGTRLTVT.

The V gene is TRBV7-8, the J gene TRBJ1-2, with 7 bases lining up with TRBD1. Losses at the gene ends were 9 bases for V and 5 bases for J; bases not matched to a gene: 15. This CDR3 is 15 amino acids long. Per the germline V gene, CDR1 is SGHVS and CDR2 is FQNEAQ. CDR3 sequence reads: CASEKSDRRRYGYTF. The DNA of the CDR3 is TGTGCCAGTGAGAAATCGGACAGGCGCCGGTATGGCTACACCTTC.

With respect to this clonotype: The junction differs from germline at one of its ends, possibly a read error. The chain employs TRBV5-4 and TRBJ2-4; possible D gene TRBD1, 6 bases. Germline loops: CDR1 SGHNT, CDR2 YYREEE (reference sequence). The CDR3 spans 14 residues. The CDR3 bases are TGTACCAGCAGCTTGGCCGGGACATGGGGCATTCAGTACTTC. Protein product: CTSSLAGTWGIQYF.

As to this clonotype: The CDR3 ends on some other residue instead of the conserved phenylalanine or tryptophan, so this is likely a read error. The V and J genes are TRBV14 and TRBJ2-5; D not resolved. The CDR3 spans 12 residues. Trimming stripped 6 bases from V and 5 bases from J, with 10 bases between. The germline CDR1 and CDR2 sequences are SGHDN and FVKESK. CDR3 loop: CASSPKRETQYI. DNA of the CDR3: TGTGCCAGCAGTCCAAAGAGGGAGACCCAGTACATC.

Of note for this clonotype: As the CDR3 is not closed by the conserved phenylalanine or tryptophan, this likely results from a read error. CDR3 sequence reads: CASGTLGTKNGYTL. The CDR3 DNA is TGTGCCAGCGGTACACTAGGGACCAAAAATGGCTACACCCTC. V and J are TRBV28 and TRBJ1-2; tentatively, D is TRBD1 (5 bases). The germline gives CDR1 MDHEN, CDR2 SYDVKM. The CDR3 is made up of 14 amino acids. Trimming cost V 8 bases and J 6 bases, with 19 bases left between them.

The J gene is TRBJ2-2, the V gene TRBV6-5, with TRBD2 matching 10 bases. Trimming cost V 7 bases and J 2 bases; bases outside gene matches: 4. There are 15 residues in the CDR3. The germline V gene has CDR1 MNHEY and CDR2 SVGAGI. In nucleotides, the CDR3 is TGTGCCAGCATTACACTAGCGGGAAACACCGGGGAGCTGTTTTTT. As protein: CASITLAGNTGELFF.

About this clonotype: At one end the junction does not follow the germline gene, possibly because of a read error. The chain joins TRBV5-4 to TRBJ2-7; maybe TRBD2 (5 bases). The CDR3 consists of 14 residues. Germline CDR1 and CDR2: SGHNT and YYREEE (reference sequence). The CDR3 spells CVSSLAERPYEQYF. In DNA form, the CDR3 reads TGTGTCAGCAGCTTGGCAGAGCGGCCCTACGAGCAATACTTC.

The CDR3, as DNA: TGCGCCAGCAGCTTTGCCCCCGGAGGAGAGACCCAGTACTTC. As protein: CASSFAPGGETQYF. V gene TRBV5-1 combines with J gene TRBJ2-5; D perhaps matches TRBD2 (5 bases). This CDR3 region has 14 residues. V lost 2 bases and J 4 bases, leaving 12 bases between the germline ends. CDR1 SGHRS and CDR2 YFSETQ come from the germline V gene.

Comments on this clonotype: A single base separates this from a much larger clone, so it may be a read error. The rearrangement uses TRBV15 and TRBJ2-6; no clear D. The germline V gene encodes CDR1 LNHNV and CDR2 YYDKDF (reference sequence). The CDR3 has 13 residues. The CDR3 DNA follows: TGTGTCACCGTCCCCTCTGGGGCCAACGTCCTGACTTTC. Protein product: CVTVPSGANVLTF.

The gene calls are TRBV2 and TRBJ2-2; D unresolved. Per germline, CDR1 SNHLY and CDR2 FYNNEI. This CDR3 has 13 residues. V was shortened by 6 bases and J by 9 bases, with 14 bases between the two germline ends. CDR3 amino acids: CASRTLNAWELFF. CDR3 bases: TGTGCCAGCAGAACACTGAACGCCTGGGAGCTGTTTTTT.

About this clonotype itself: This CDR3 is missing its conserved last phenylalanine or tryptophan, likely due to a read error. The chain employs TRBV29-1 and TRBJ2-2; D is possibly TRBD1 or TRBD2 (6 bases each). This CDR3 is built from 13 residues. Per the germline V gene, CDR1 is SQVTM and CDR2 is ANQGSEA. CDR3 sequence: CSAEGDNTGELFS. The CDR3 nucleotides are TGTAGCGCGGAGGGGGATAACACCGGGGAGCTGTTTTCT.

Of note for this clonotype: Lacking the conserved final phenylalanine or tryptophan, this CDR3 likely reflects a read error. The chain joins TRBV6-5 to TRBJ2-1; a possible D gene is TRBD1 (6 bases). V shed 5 bases and J shed 4 bases, with 21 bases lying between them. There are 17 residues in the CDR3. Germline-derived CDR1 and CDR2 are MNHEY and SVGAGI. The CDR3 here is CASSTTMASGTYNEQFL. The CDR3 DNA is TGTGCCAGCAGTACTACAATGGCCTCCGGGACATACAATGAGCAGTTCTTA.

As concerns this clonotype: The CDR3 does not end in the conserved phenylalanine or tryptophan, so this is likely a read error. Because the CDR3's place on the DNA is in doubt, the DNA is left out and the CDR3 is given as listed by TCRdb. The chain combines TRBV10-3 with TRBJ2-6; the DNA was not used to check the table's D call, TRBD2. Including both end residues, the CDR3 is 20 amino acids long. CDR1 and CDR2 from the germline V gene are ENHRY and SYGVKD. CDR3 residues: CAISEHGTSGRDSGSNVLIL.

This clonotype was detected many times. The chain employs TRBV24-1 and TRBJ2-1; possibly TRBD1 for D (6 bases). Germline loops: CDR1 KGHDR, CDR2 SFDVKD. The ends were cut back, 5 bases at V and 5 bases at J, with 18 bases in the middle. The CDR3 length is 16 residues. The CDR3 DNA is TGTGCCACCAGTGGTTACCGGGACACCGAACACAATGAGCAGTTCTTC. The encoded protein is CATSGYRDTEHNEQFF.

The chain joins TRBV6-6 to TRBJ1-2, with a weak D call TRBD1 (5 bases). CDR1 and CDR2 (germline): MNHNY, SVGAGI (reference sequence). V dropped 1 base and J dropped 6 bases, with 15 bases sitting between them. This CDR3 spans 15 amino acids. The CDR3 bases are TGTGCCAGCAGTTACTTGAGTAGGAAGGGACATGGCTACACCTTC. This sequence encodes CASSYLSRKGHGYTF.

Concerning this clonotype: One end of the junction varies from germline; a read error may be responsible. V is TRBV6-2 or TRBV6-3 and J is TRBJ2-3; 12 bases fit TRBD2. The CDR3 covers 15 residues. Germline V lookup: CDR1 MNHEY, CDR2 SVGEGT. The CDR3, as DNA: TGTGCCAGCAATTCAACTAGCGGGAGGACAGATATGCAGTATTTT. This codes for CASNSTSGRTDMQYF.

Remarks on this clonotype: A single base separates this from a much larger clone, so it may be a read error. The chain joins TRBV20-1 to TRBJ2-1, with 10 bases that match TRBD1. The CDR3 has 15 residues. The V segment lost 2 bases and the J segment 6 bases; nucleotides outside the gene matches: 7. CDR1 and CDR2 (germline): DFQATT, SNEGSKA (reference sequence). CDR3 nucleotide sequence: TGCAGTGCTAGAAATGGGGACAGGGGTTTCAATGAGCAGTTCTTC. It specifies CSARNGDRGFNEQFF.

A note on this clonotype: The junction shows a germline mismatch at one end, possibly a read error. CDR3 residues: CSVVREGDQYF. As DNA, the CDR3 is TGCAGTGTTGTAAGGGAGGGCGACCAGTACTTC. J is TRBJ2-7 and V is TRBV29-1; TRBD2 agrees at 7 bases. CDR1 and CDR2 from the germline V gene are SQVTM and ANQGSEA. There are 11 residues in the CDR3.

Note on this clonotype: This could be a read error, since a much larger clone is one nucleotide away. The chain joins TRBV5-1 to TRBJ2-1, with 9 bases identical to TRBD2. Germline V lookup: CDR1 SGHRS, CDR2 YFSETQ. The CDR3 covers 14 residues. The DNA for the CDR3 is TGCACCAGCACCGACAGAGCGGGAGGTAATGAGCAGTTCTTC. Encoded protein: CTSTDRAGGNEQFF.

As concerns this clonotype: Being one base from a much bigger clone, this may be a read error. V and J are TRBV5-8 and TRBJ2-6; the D gene is possibly TRBD2 (6 bases). Germline V gene data show CDR1 as SGHTS and CDR2 as YDEGEE. This CDR3 region has 15 residues. The V and J ends lost 2 bases and 1 base respectively, with 7 bases between them. CDR3 sequence reads: CASSFRESGANVLTF. Here the CDR3 DNA reads TGTGCCAGCAGCTTTCGGGAGTCTGGGGCCAACGTCCTGACTTTC. Full variable domain (missing parts from reference TRBV5-8 and TRBJ2-6): EAGVTQSPTHLIKTRGQQATLRCSPISGHTSVYWYQQALGLGLQFLLWYDEGEERNRGNFPPRFSGRQFPNYSSELNVNALELEDSALYLCASSFRESGANVLTFGAGSRLTVL.